The clone carrying this TCR beta chain was seen more than once but under ten times. Its antigen is not known. There are 15 residues in the CDR3. Trimming at V came to 6 bases and at J to 1 base, leaving 8 bases not matched to a gene. Germline V CDR1 and CDR2: SNHLY, FYNNEI. The protocol was immunoSEQ multiplex PCR, while the TCRdb copy is restricted to in-frame clones and leaves out a portion. The table records some 90,000 clones, roughly 78% of them present only once. This record belongs to a study of PD-1 blockade in classical Hodgkin lymphoma. Whole-study findings and limits: It was CD4+ TCR diversity, not CD8+, that rose significantly by C4D1. Lower baseline TCR diversity marked trial partial responders and progressors.

The sample's time point: cycle 4 day 1 (C4D1), after more than 5 weeks of nivolumab. Every patient experienced relapse after autologous stem cell transplantation, and brentuximab vedotin exposure varied. Classification of best responses gave complete response, partial response or progressive disease. Sequencing used peripheral blood mononuclear cells (PBMCs), obtained before the fourth cycle of nivolumab. This chain uses TRBV2 with TRBJ1-1, with 7 bases that match TRBD1. The receptor was derived from a human donor with classical Hodgkin lymphoma. This chain's CDR3 is CASRGDSGWNTEAFF. The CDR3 region has the DNA TGTGCCAGCAGGGGGGACAGTGGGTGGAACACTGAAGCTTTCTTT.